The clone carrying this TCR beta chain was detected once. No antigen is known for it. This sample is drawn from a study of OX40 agonist ivuxolimab in advanced cancers. As for the study in general: From roughly 20 to 85 years was the age range, with a mean of 60 years, and about 78% were male.

Method: immunoSEQ multiplex PCR; TCRdb's copy keeps in-frame clones and lacks some. The table has 52,000 or so clones, approximately 86% seen once. V shed 0 bases and J shed 4 bases, with 8 bases lying between them. The CDR3 runs 14 residues. The V gene's germline CDR1 is SGDLS and CDR2 YYNGEE. Study-wide points: In CD8+ T cells, expanded clones were on average more numerous than in CD4+.

The sequence was obtained from an adult with an advanced solid tumor such as melanoma, head and neck, liver or kidney cancer. This specimen consisted of CD4+ or CD8+ T cells sorted from blood, obtained in a trial of the OX40 agonist ivuxolimab. The J gene is TRBJ1-5, the V gene TRBV9; possible D gene TRBD1, 5 bases. As DNA, the CDR3 is TGTGCCAGCAGCGTAGCAGGGTCGAATCAGCCCCAGCATTTT. Encoded protein: CASSVAGSNQPQHF.